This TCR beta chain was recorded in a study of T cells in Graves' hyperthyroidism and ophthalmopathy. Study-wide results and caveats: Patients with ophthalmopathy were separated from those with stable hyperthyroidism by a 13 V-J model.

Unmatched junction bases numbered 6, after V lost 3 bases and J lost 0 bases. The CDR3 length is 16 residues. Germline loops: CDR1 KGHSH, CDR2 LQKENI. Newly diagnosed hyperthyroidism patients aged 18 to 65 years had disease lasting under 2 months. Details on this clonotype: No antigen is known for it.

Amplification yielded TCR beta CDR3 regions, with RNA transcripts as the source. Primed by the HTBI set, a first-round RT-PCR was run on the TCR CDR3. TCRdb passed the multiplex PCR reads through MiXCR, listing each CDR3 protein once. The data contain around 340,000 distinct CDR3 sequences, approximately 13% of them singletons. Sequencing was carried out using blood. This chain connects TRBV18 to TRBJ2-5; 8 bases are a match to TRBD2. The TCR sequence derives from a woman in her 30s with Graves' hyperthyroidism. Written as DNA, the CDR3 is TGTGCCAGCTCACCCCTAGCGGGCCTTGACCAAGAGACCCAGTACTTC. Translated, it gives CASSPLAGLDQETQYF.